This T cell receptor beta chain appears in the sequencing data of a study of HIV-infected patients and healthy controls. V lost 8 bases, J lost 5 bases, and 7 bases stayed unmatched. Looked up from germline, CDR1 is MDHEN and CDR2 is SYDVKM. The CDR3 is 14 amino acids. About 540 ng RNA was reverse transcribed with alpha and beta constant-region primers. Each of the alpha and beta chains got its own library through chain-specific third strand synthesis with indices. A single record per CDR3 protein comes from TCRdb applying MiXCR to the 5' RACE reads. The sample holds 15,000 to 20,000 distinct CDR3 sequences; roughly 6% are singletons and the top ten take 1.9%. The repertoire came from unfractionated whole blood and reflected all unsorted peripheral T cells. There are many counts of this clonotype.

The J gene is TRBJ2-1, the V gene TRBV28; 9 nucleotides agree with TRBD1. The source of this sequence is an adult in good health. The sample consisted of blood. CDR3: CASWDRARDNEQFF. The CDR3 region has the DNA TGTGCCAGCTGGGACAGGGCGCGCGACAATGAGCAGTTCTTC.